One and the same sample provided the 24 T cell receptor beta chains below, sequenced in a study of shared clonotypes between healthy human individuals. Clones were sequenced by immunoSEQ multiplex PCR, and TCRdb holds only the in-frame ones, with some missing. This sample yields about a million clones, of which approximately 80% are seen a single time; over 0.8% belongs to the top ten. Sequenced input: memory CD4+ T cells from PBMCs. Subset meaning: CD45RA-negative fraction. The receptors shown here come from a young man in good health. Some clones in this sample may be carry-over from other donors' samples.

The V and J genes are TRBV5-1 and TRBJ2-3; 8 bases align to TRBD2. The CDR3 sequence is 13 residues long. V shed 7 bases and J 5 bases; nucleotides not matched to a gene: 6. Germline V gene sequence: CDR1 SGHRS, CDR2 YFSETQ. In DNA, the CDR3 is TGCGCCAGCGGAAGCGGGAGTCAAGATACGCAGTATTTT. This gives the protein CASGSGSQDTQYF.

A word on this clone: Other nucleotide sequences from this sample produce the same CDR3. V is TRBV2 and J is TRBJ2-1; 11 bases line up with TRBD2. Germline values: CDR1 SNHLY, CDR2 FYNNEI. V was pared by 6 bases and J by 4 bases, with 2 bases of the junction left unmatched. The CDR3 has 14 amino acids. The CDR3 DNA sequence: TGTGCCAGCAGGGGGACTAGCGGTTACAATGAGCAGTTCTTC. Its translation is CASRGTSGYNEQFF.

This chain links TRBV27 with TRBJ2-1; D is uncertain. Germline assignment: CDR1 MNHEY and CDR2 SMNVEV (reference sequence). CDR3 length equals 15 residues. V lost 2 bases and J lost 6, with 14 bases in between. CDR3 nucleotides: TGTGCCAGCAGTTTAGGCTATTCTATGGGCAATGAGCAGTTCTTC. Translation gives CASSLGYSMGNEQFF.

The table lists this clone with a few counts. The chain is built from TRBV7-9 and TRBJ1-5; 12 bases are a match to TRBD1. V shed 5 bases, J shed 6 bases, and the junction held 5 bases outside the gene matches. The CDR3 extends over 15 amino acids. Germline V gene lookup returns CDR1 SEHNR and CDR2 FQNEAQ (reference sequence). The CDR3 coding sequence is TGTGCCAGCAGCCCGGGACAGGGGGCCGGTCAGCCCCAGCATTTT. It yields the protein CASSPGQGAGQPQHF.

V is TRBV4-3 and J is TRBJ1-3, with 8 bases that match TRBD1. The CDR3 has 16 amino acids. CDR1 is LGHNA, CDR2 YSLEER, per germline. The trim removed 1 base at V and 7 bases at J, leaving 9 bases unmatched. This CDR3 is CASSQAPTGVDNTIYF. CDR3 bases: TGCGCCAGCAGCCAAGCACCGACAGGGGTTGATAACACCATATATTTT.

V gene TRBV7-8 combines with J gene TRBJ2-5; no clear D gene. Matching the DNA end better, TRBJ2-7 makes the J call doubtful. CDR3 length equals 14 residues. From germline, CDR1 is SGHVS and CDR2 FQNEAQ. DNA of the CDR3: TGTGCCAGCAGCTCTTTTACTTCTAGCTACGAGCAGTACTTC. It codes for CASSSFTSSYEQYF.

This clone was found a few times. This chain connects TRBV14 to TRBJ2-5; TRBD1 agrees at 8 bases. Germline CDR1 SGHDN, CDR2 FVKESK. The CDR3 is 16 amino acids. V was pared by 1 base and J by 3 bases, with 7 bases of the junction left unmatched. The CDR3 coding sequence is TGTGCCAGCAGCCAAGTTTACAGGGGGACCAAAGAGACCCAGTACTTC. Amino acids: CASSQVYRGTKETQYF.

There are a few counts of this clone. V and J are TRBV5-6 and TRBJ1-2, with D possibly TRBD1 on 6 matching bases. Per the germline V gene, CDR1 is SGHDT and CDR2 is YYEEEE. The CDR3 has 14 residues. The V end was cut by 0 bases, the J end by 4 bases, with 10 bases between. The CDR3 region is CASSLDGGFYGYTF. Written as DNA, the CDR3 is TGTGCCAGCAGCTTGGATGGGGGCTTCTATGGCTACACCTTC.

The chain couples TRBV27 to TRBJ2-6; unclear D gene. The ends were cut back, 2 bases at V and 1 base at J, with 9 bases in the middle. Germline V gene lookup returns CDR1 MNHEY and CDR2 SMNVEV (reference sequence). There are 16 residues in the CDR3. CDR3 loop: CASSLLVPSGANVLTF. DNA of the CDR3: TGTGCCAGCAGTTTACTCGTGCCATCTGGGGCCAACGTCCTGACTTTC.

V usage is TRBV30 and J usage is TRBJ2-1; D not certain. V lost 0 bases and J 4 bases, leaving 7 bases between the germline ends. Germline lookup yields CDR1 GTSNPN and CDR2 SVGIG (reference sequence). The CDR3 consists of 13 residues. CDR3 coding DNA: TGTGCCTGGAGTGTAAATGATTACAATGAGCAGTTCTTC. It codes for CAWSVNDYNEQFF. Full variable domain (remainder filled in from reference TRBV30 and TRBJ2-1): SQTIHQWPATLVQPVGSPLSLECTVEGTSNPNLYWYRQAAGRGLQLLFYSVGIGQISSEVPQNLSASRPQDRQFILSSKKLLLSDSGFYLCAWSVNDYNEQFFGPGTRLTVL.

The rearrangement uses TRBV7-2 and TRBJ2-2; D is unresolved. The CDR3 is 14 residues long. Trimming pared 5 bases from V and 4 bases from J, leaving 11 bases between. Germline CDR1 SGHTA, CDR2 FQGNSA. The CDR3: CASSILGGTGELFF. The CDR3 coding sequence is TGTGCCAGCAGCATCTTGGGCGGCACCGGGGAGCTGTTTTTT.

V gene TRBV5-6 combines with J gene TRBJ1-1; the match to TRBD1 covers 9 bases. Germline values: CDR1 SGHDT, CDR2 YYEEEE. The J segment lost 8 bases and the V segment lost 3 bases, leaving 8 bases of the junction unmatched. The CDR3 has 14 residues. Written as DNA, the CDR3 is TGTGCCAGCAGCTCACCCCGGGACAGGGAGGAAGCTTTCTTT. This codes for CASSSPRDREEAFF.

The chain recombines TRBV10-2 with TRBJ1-1, with 10 bases fitting TRBD1. This CDR3 contains 13 residues. Germline assignment: CDR1 WSHSY and CDR2 SAAADI. With 7 bases clipped from V and 6 bases from J, the junction kept 5 bases outside the gene matches. As DNA, the CDR3 is TGCGCCAGCAACGTCGGACAGGGGGCTGAAGCTTTCTTT. Translating gives CASNVGQGAEAFF.

The rearrangement links TRBV21-1 to TRBJ2-7; the DNA was not compared with TRBD1, the D call given in the table. TRBV21-1 counts as a pseudogene. The CDR3 loop spans 20 amino acids. Written as DNA, the CDR3 is TGTGCCAGCAGCAAAAGTTTCTATCGGACAGGGGCAAATGTACCCTACGAGCAGTACTTC. Translated: CASSKSFYRTGANVPYEQYF.

This rearrangement joins TRBV5-6 to TRBJ1-5; 8 bases agree with TRBD1. The CDR3 is 15 residues long. Germline lookup yields CDR1 SGHDT and CDR2 YYEEEE. V was pared by 4 bases and J by 5 bases, with 8 bases of the junction left unmatched. The CDR3 protein is CASSGGTGPHQPQHF. In DNA form, the CDR3 reads TGTGCCAGCAGCGGCGGGACAGGTCCTCATCAGCCCCAGCATTTT.

The count of this clone is one. The chain combines TRBV7-9 with TRBJ2-5; 13 nucleotides agree with TRBD2. The CDR3 runs to 18 residues. V trimming: 5 bases; J trimming: 4 bases; junction bases outside the gene matches: 13. Germline loops: CDR1 SEHNR, CDR2 FQNEAQ (reference sequence). The CDR3, as DNA: TGTGCCAGCAGCCAAGGACTAGCGGGAGCCCTAGCGGTAGAGACCCAGTACTTC. It specifies CASSQGLAGALAVETQYF.

The chain joins TRBV28 to TRBJ2-7, with 7 bases fitting TRBD2. The V and J ends lost 2 bases and 2 bases, in that order; junction bases with no gene match: 3. Germline V gene data show CDR1 as MDHEN and CDR2 as SYDVKM. The CDR3 is 14 amino acids. The CDR3 is CASSLRLATYEQYF. CDR3 nucleotides: TGTGCCAGCAGTTTAAGACTAGCAACCTACGAGCAGTACTTC.

The chain couples TRBV10-3 to TRBJ2-2, with no clear D. CDR1 is ENHRY, CDR2 SYGVKD, per germline. The CDR3 totals 12 residues. The ends were cut back, 10 bases at V and 3 bases at J, with 9 bases in the middle. CDR3 nucleotide sequence: TGTGCCACCCGAGAGGACACCGGGGAGCTGTTTTTT. Its protein is CATREDTGELFF.

This chain uses TRBV9 with TRBJ2-7, with 11 nucleotides matching TRBD2. Germline V lookup: CDR1 SGDLS, CDR2 YYNGEE. V shed 3 bases, J shed 3 bases, and the junction held 2 bases outside the gene matches. The CDR3 is 14 amino acids. The CDR3 DNA is TGTGCCAGCAGCGACACTAGCGGGAGCTACGAGCAGTACTTC. It translates to CASSDTSGSYEQYF.

This clone has a handful of counts. The J gene is TRBJ1-2, the V gene TRBV4-1, with 7 bases lining up with TRBD1. The CDR3 consists of 15 residues. Trimming at V came to 0 bases and at J to 4 bases, leaving 5 bases not matched to a gene. The germline V gene encodes CDR1 MGHRA and CDR2 YSYEKL. The CDR3 region is CASSQDGGQTYGYTF. The CDR3 nucleotides are TGCGCCAGCAGCCAAGATGGGGGACAGACCTATGGCTACACCTTC.

The rearrangement uses TRBV2 and TRBJ2-7; D might be TRBD1 (5 bases). The CDR3 runs 14 residues. V was trimmed by 2 bases and J by 3 bases, leaving 11 bases between them. Germline-derived CDR1 and CDR2 are SNHLY and FYNNEI. The CDR3 region has the DNA TGTGCCAGCAGTGAACAGGGAAAATACTACGAGCAGTACTTC. It specifies CASSEQGKYYEQYF.

The V gene is TRBV5-5, the J gene TRBJ1-5, with D tentatively TRBD1 (5 bases). CDR3 length equals 14 residues. In germline, CDR1 is SGHKS, CDR2 YYEKEE (reference sequence). V lost 0 bases and J lost 5, with 9 bases in between. The CDR3 is CASSLAGTHQPQHF. CDR3 nucleotides: TGTGCCAGCAGCTTGGCGGGGACCCATCAGCCCCAGCATTTT. The whole variable domain, remainder taken from reference TRBV5-5 and TRBJ1-5, is DAGVTQSPTHLIKTRGQQVTLRCSPISGHKSVSWYQQVLGQGPQFIFQYYEKEERGRGNFPDRFSARQFPNYSSELNVNALLLGDSALYLCASSLAGTHQPQHFGDGTRLSIL.

Only a few counts were recorded for this clone. Within the sample, other DNA sequences also encode this same CDR3. The chain links TRBV28 to TRBJ1-1, with D unresolved. V was pared by 3 bases and J by 4 bases, with 9 bases between. Germline-derived CDR1 and CDR2 are MDHEN and SYDVKM. The CDR3 runs to 13 residues. CDR3 coding DNA: TGTGCCAGCAGTTTGTTTGGGGTCACTGAAGCTTTCTTT. Translated, it gives CASSLFGVTEAFF.

The chain recombines TRBV6-1 with TRBJ2-2; TRBD2 aligns across 8 bases. J lost 2 bases, V lost 7 bases, and 3 bases had no gene match. CDR3 length: 14 amino acids. The germline gives CDR1 MNHNS, CDR2 SASEGT. The CDR3 DNA sequence: TGTGCCAGCACAGCGGGAGTTAACACCGGGGAGCTGTTTTTT. Its translation is CASTAGVNTGELFF.